The 16 T cell receptor beta chains below come from one sample, sequenced in a study of identical twins. TCRdb fed the 5' RACE reads into MiXCR, producing one record per CDR3 protein. The sample yields about 1.7 million distinct CDR3 sequences, under 35% seen once. What was sequenced was cord blood. These receptor sequences come from a newborn girl in good health.

This clonotype was observed a handful of times. The chain is built from TRBV20-1 and TRBJ1-2; D perhaps matches TRBD1 (5 bases). Trimming shortened V by 1 base and J by 3 bases, and 15 bases separated the two germline ends. Germline V gene sequence: CDR1 DFQATT, CDR2 SNEGSKA (reference sequence). CDR3 length equals 15 residues. The CDR3 DNA reads TGCAGTGCTAGAGGGGGGGACGGTTGGGACTATGGCTACACCTTC. Its translation is CSARGGDGWDYGYTF.

The chain joins TRBV12-3 or TRBV12-4 to TRBJ2-1; maybe TRBD2 (6 bases). V dropped 2 bases and J dropped 12 bases, with 11 bases sitting between them. The CDR3 has 12 residues. CDR3 in amino acids: CASSLRGGVQFF. CDR3 sequence (DNA): TGTGCCAGCAGTTTACGAGGCGGGGTGCAGTTCTTC.

This clonotype occurred once. This chain uses TRBV12-3 or TRBV12-4 with TRBJ1-2; D is possibly TRBD1 (5 bases). V was pared by 8 bases and J by 1 base, with 8 bases between. The CDR3 loop spans 12 amino acids. CDR3 sequence reads: CASQGGNYGYTF. CDR3 in DNA: TGTGCCAGCCAGGGAGGTAACTATGGCTACACCTTC.

This clonotype was detected only a few times. The V gene is TRBV25-1, the J gene TRBJ1-5; D is unresolved. V lost 8 bases, J lost 1 base, and 6 bases lay in between. The CDR3 spans 12 residues. Germline V gene lookup returns CDR1 MGHDK and CDR2 SYGVNS. The CDR3: CASGRSNQPQHF. The CDR3 DNA is TGTGCCAGCGGTCGGAGCAATCAGCCCCAGCATTTT.

This clonotype was seen only once. The chain recombines TRBV20-1 with TRBJ2-3; unclear D gene. Germline CDR1 reads DFQATT; CDR2 reads SNEGSKA (reference sequence). The ends were cut back, 5 bases at V and 7 bases at J, with 10 bases in the middle. The CDR3 length is 11 residues. Here the CDR3 reads CSAPLVNTQYF. CDR3 in DNA: TGCAGTGCTCCTCTAGTAAATACGCAGTATTTT.

V and J are TRBV28 and TRBJ2-2, with TRBD2 identical over 8 bases. Germline CDR1 is MDHEN and CDR2 is SYDVKM. J gave up 1 base and V 2 bases, and 3 bases lay outside the gene matches. There are 16 residues in the CDR3. DNA of the CDR3: TGTGCCAGCAGTTTAAGACTAGCGTTGAACACCGGGGAGCTGTTTTTT. Translation: CASSLRLALNTGELFF.

Comments on this clonotype: A much larger clonotype is one base distant, so this may be a read error. V usage is TRBV6-6 and J usage is TRBJ1-2; D unresolved. V was shortened by 2 bases and J by 10 bases, with 17 bases between the two germline ends. This CDR3 contains 14 residues. From germline, CDR1 is MNHNY and CDR2 SVGAGI (reference sequence). Here the CDR3 reads CASSYQNDIWDYTF. The CDR3 nucleotides read TGTGCCAGCAGTTACCAGAACGACATCTGGGACTACACCTTC.

Many counts were recorded for this clonotype. This chain uses TRBV25-1 with TRBJ1-2; D is uncertain. Trimming cost V 10 bases and J 8 bases, with 17 bases left between them. The CDR3 is 12 residues long. Germline V lookup: CDR1 MGHDK, CDR2 SYGVNS. The CDR3 reads CATAQCSLGYTF. Here the CDR3 DNA reads TGTGCCACCGCGCAGTGTAGCCTCGGCTACACCTTC.

The V gene is TRBV6-1, the J gene TRBJ1-5; tentative D call: TRBD1 (5 bases). The germline CDR1 and CDR2 sequences are MNHNS and SASEGT. The length of the CDR3 is 13 residues. Trimming took 5 bases from V and 9 from J, leaving 14 bases between them. CDR3 region: CASSPGAGRPQHF. The CDR3 DNA reads TGTGCCAGCAGTCCAGGCGCGGGGCGGCCCCAGCATTTT.

This clonotype turned up a few times. V usage is TRBV24-1 and J usage is TRBJ2-3; TRBD1 is a possible D gene (5 bases). V gave up 6 bases and J gave up 4 bases, with 13 bases separating them. Per germline, CDR1 KGHDR and CDR2 SFDVKD. This CDR3 comprises 14 residues. This CDR3 reads CATSSVQGPDTQYF. The DNA for the CDR3 is TGTGCCACCAGTTCGGTGCAGGGCCCAGATACGCAGTATTTT.

The V call is TRBV29-1, the J call TRBJ1-2, with D unresolved. V lost 7 bases and J 0 bases, leaving 9 bases between the germline ends. The length of the CDR3 is 12 residues. CDR1 is SQVTM, CDR2 ANQGSEA, per germline. In nucleotides, the CDR3 is TGCAGCGCCGTAGCTCCTAACTATGGCTACACCTTC. It specifies CSAVAPNYGYTF.

This chain connects TRBV2 to TRBJ2-1; 12 nucleotides line up with TRBD2. This CDR3 spans 17 amino acids. Losses at the gene ends were 6 bases for V and 7 bases for J; bases not matched to a gene: 13. Germline V gene data show CDR1 as SNHLY and CDR2 as FYNNEI. CDR3 amino acids: CASRGTSLAGGWNEQFF. CDR3 DNA sequence: TGTGCCAGCAGAGGGACATCGCTAGCGGGAGGGTGGAATGAGCAGTTCTTC.

The chain has TRBV5-6 and TRBJ2-3; 8 bases fit TRBD2. Looked up from germline, CDR1 is SGHDT and CDR2 is YYEEEE. V gave up 8 bases and J gave up 4 bases; unmatched junction bases: 12. The CDR3 is made up of 15 amino acids. The CDR3 DNA sequence: TGTGCCAGTTCGAACGGGGGGGCGTCGGCAGATACGCAGTATTTT. It specifies CASSNGGASADTQYF.

In regard to this clonotype: The germline gene is not matched at one end of the junction; a read error may be the cause. The rearrangement joins TRBV7-9 to TRBJ1-4; D possibly corresponds to TRBD1 (5 bases). Germline V gene data show CDR1 as SEHNR and CDR2 as FQNEAQ (reference sequence). The CDR3 has 13 residues. This CDR3 reads CANSLQANEKLFF. CDR3 DNA sequence: TGTGCCAACAGCTTACAGGCGAATGAAAAACTGTTTTTT.

The chain links TRBV7-2 to TRBJ2-2; D is tentatively TRBD1 or TRBD2 (5 bases each). The germline V gene has CDR1 SGHTA and CDR2 FQGNSA. V gave up 7 bases and J gave up 0 bases, with 12 bases separating them. The CDR3 has 15 residues. CDR3: CASNPGPSNTGELFF. In DNA form, the CDR3 reads TGTGCCAGCAACCCGGGACCCTCGAACACCGGGGAGCTGTTTTTT.

Of note for this clonotype: One end of the junction does not line up with germline, which may come from a read error. The rearrangement joins TRBV29-1 to TRBJ2-1, with a possible D match to TRBD1 (6 bases). The CDR3 contains 12 residues. Germline V gene data show CDR1 as SQVTM and CDR2 as ANQGSEA. The CDR3 sequence: CGVPEGGNEQFF. DNA for the CDR3: TGCGGCGTTCCCGAAGGGGGAAATGAGCAGTTCTTC.